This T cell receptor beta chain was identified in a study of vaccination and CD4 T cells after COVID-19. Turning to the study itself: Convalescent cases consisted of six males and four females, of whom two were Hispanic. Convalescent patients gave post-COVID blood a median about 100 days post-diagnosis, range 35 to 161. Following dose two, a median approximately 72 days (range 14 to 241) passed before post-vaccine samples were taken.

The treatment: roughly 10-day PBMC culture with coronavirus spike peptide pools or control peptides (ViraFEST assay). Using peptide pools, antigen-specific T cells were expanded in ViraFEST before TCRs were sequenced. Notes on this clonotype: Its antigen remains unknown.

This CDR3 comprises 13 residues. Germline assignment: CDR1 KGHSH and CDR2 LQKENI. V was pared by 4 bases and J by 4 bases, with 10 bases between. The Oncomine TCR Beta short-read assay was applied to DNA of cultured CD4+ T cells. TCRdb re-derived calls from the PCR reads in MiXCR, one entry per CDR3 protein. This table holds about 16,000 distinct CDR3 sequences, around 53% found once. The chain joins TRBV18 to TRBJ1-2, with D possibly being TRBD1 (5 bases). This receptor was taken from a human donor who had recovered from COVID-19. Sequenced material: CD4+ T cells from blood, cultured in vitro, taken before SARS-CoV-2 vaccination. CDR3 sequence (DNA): TGTGCCAGCTCACTCAAGGACACCTATGGCTACACCTTC. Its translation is CASSLKDTYGYTF.